The 9 T cell receptor beta chains presented below share a single source sample, sequenced in a study of response to subunit inactivated influenza vaccine (dated by TCRdb to between 2017 and 2018). Library creation used RT-PCR. The run used an Illumina HiSeq 2500. The public reads were quality trimmed at Q25 with fastp and then assembled into clones with MiXCR by TCRdb, keeping productive beta chains. Identical CDR3 proteins give one entry, which carries the most common genes and DNA. This sample comprises 500,000 to 600,000 distinct CDR3 sequences, about 8% of them detected only once. The leading ten clones occupy over 10% of the sample. Sequenced material: PBMCs from blood, taken around 25 months after vaccination. The receptors stem from a man in his fifties or sixties who received an inactivated influenza vaccine. Donor details come from another sample of the same person, matched by shared clones.

This clonotype was observed a few times. The gene calls are TRBV6-5 and TRBJ1-1, with unresolved D. Trimming removed 6 bases from V and 10 bases from J, with 12 bases in between. This CDR3 is 11 amino acids long. The germline gives CDR1 MNHEY, CDR2 SVGAGI. In DNA form, the CDR3 reads TGTGCCAGCAGATCGGCTTCACGAGCTTTCTTT. Translated: CASRSASRAFF.

The sample holds many counts of this clonotype. V usage is TRBV9 and J usage is TRBJ1-2; a possible D gene is TRBD1 (5 bases). CDR1 is SGDLS and CDR2 is YYNGEE in the germline V gene. The CDR3 is 15 amino acids. V lost 0 bases, J lost 4 bases, and 13 bases lay in between. The CDR3 bases are TGTGCCAGCAGCGTAGACCCCGGGACTCCCTATGGCTACACCTTC. It yields the protein CASSVDPGTPYGYTF.

This clonotype was found many times. The chain joins TRBV9 to TRBJ2-1; the D is unclear. From germline, CDR1 is SGDLS and CDR2 YYNGEE. This CDR3 contains 13 residues. The V and J ends lost 3 bases and 1 base respectively, with 5 bases between them. CDR3 DNA: TGTGCCAGCAGCGGGCCGTCCTACAATGAGCAGTTCTTC. Protein product: CASSGPSYNEQFF.

This chain links TRBV3-1 with TRBJ2-7; a possible D gene is TRBD1 (6 bases). The length of the CDR3 is 16 residues. With 4 bases removed from V and 5 bases from J, the gap between germline ends came to 21 bases. Germline V gives CDR1 LGHDT, CDR2 YNNKEL (reference sequence). Here the CDR3 reads CASSLHRDTFRDEQYF. CDR3 nucleotide sequence: TGTGCCAGCAGCCTCCACCGGGACACCTTTCGGGACGAGCAGTACTTC.

This clonotype was recorded many times. This sequence joins TRBV6-1 and TRBJ2-2; 12 bases match TRBD1. With V trimmed by 5 bases and J by 2 bases, 9 bases remained unmatched. Germline V gene sequence: CDR1 MNHNS, CDR2 SASEGT. The CDR3 has 18 amino acids. The CDR3 here is CASSRPGTGGSNTGELFF. The DNA for the CDR3 is TGTGCCAGCAGTCGTCCCGGGACAGGGGGCTCTAACACCGGGGAGCTGTTTTTT.

This clonotype was seen a handful of times. The rearrangement links TRBV7-2 to TRBJ2-3; 10 bases fit TRBD2. The V and J ends lost 8 bases and 2 bases, in that order; junction bases with no gene match: 10. CDR1 and CDR2 (germline): SGHTA, FQGNSA. The CDR3 has 16 amino acids. Here the CDR3 DNA reads TGTGCCAGCCAAGTAGCGGGAGGCGGGATCACAGATACGCAGTATTTT. This translates into CASQVAGGGITDTQYF.

V and J are TRBV6-2 or TRBV6-3 and TRBJ1-1, with D unresolved. The germline V and J ends were trimmed by 4 bases and 1 base, with 7 bases remaining between them. This CDR3 has 13 amino acids. In germline, CDR1 is MNHEY, CDR2 SVGEGT. The CDR3 DNA is TGTGCCAGCAGTTGGGTCCGGAACACTGAAGCTTTCTTT. Translated, it gives CASSWVRNTEAFF.

This clonotype has more than one count but fewer than ten. This chain joins TRBV10-3 and TRBJ1-6, with D possibly being TRBD1 (5 bases). CDR1 and CDR2 (germline): ENHRY, SYGVKD. The CDR3 is made up of 14 amino acids. V was clipped by 3 bases and J by 6 bases, with 9 bases between them. DNA of the CDR3: TGTGCCATCAGTGACAGGGATGCTAATTCACCCCTCCACTTT. This gives the protein CAISDRDANSPLHF.

This chain joins TRBV9 and TRBJ1-3; 9 nucleotides line up with TRBD1. Germline CDR1 reads SGDLS; CDR2 reads YYNGEE. V shed 0 bases, J shed 4 bases, and the junction held 5 bases outside the gene matches. The CDR3 contains 16 residues. The CDR3 sequence: CASSVGQGVFGNTIYF. The CDR3 DNA follows: TGTGCCAGCAGCGTAGGACAGGGGGTTTTCGGAAACACCATATATTTT.